These 29 T cell receptor beta chains came from one sample sequenced in a study of technical replicates of blood from several donors. Generated by immunoSEQ multiplex PCR, the TCRdb table keeps only in-frame clones and is missing some. The sample has around 30,000 clones, approximately 90% seen once. The sample comprised PBMCs. Every receptor here comes from a human donor in good health. Some clones in this sample may be carry-over from other donors' samples.

V usage is TRBV6-5 and J usage is TRBJ1-3; 8 bases are a match to TRBD1. Germline V gene lookup returns CDR1 MNHEY and CDR2 SVGAGI. The V and J ends lost 8 bases and 4 bases, in that order; junction bases with no gene match: 4. This CDR3 spans 13 amino acids. CDR3 sequence reads: CASSRGQGNTIYF. Here the CDR3 DNA reads TGTGCCAGCTCCAGGGGGCAAGGAAACACCATATATTTT.

The chain recombines TRBV5-1 with TRBJ2-7, with 10 bases that match TRBD2. The CDR3 is 15 amino acids. Germline-derived CDR1 and CDR2 are SGHRS and YFSETQ. V trimming: 4 bases; J trimming: 7 bases; junction bases outside the gene matches: 11. The CDR3 bases are TGCGCCAGCAGCCCCCGGACTAGCGGTGCCCTTGAGCAGTACTTC. Encoded protein: CASSPRTSGALEQYF.

The chain joins TRBV11-3 to TRBJ2-1; a possible D gene is TRBD2 (6 bases). Germline V lookup: CDR1 SGHNT, CDR2 YENEEA. CDR3 length: 16 residues. The V and J ends lost 1 base and 4 bases respectively, with 14 bases between them. The CDR3 spells CASSLGVGTSYNEQFF. Here the CDR3 DNA reads TGTGCCAGCAGCTTAGGAGTAGGGACTTCGTACAATGAGCAGTTCTTC. Full variable domain (remainder filled in from reference TRBV11-3 and TRBJ2-1): EAGVVQSPRYKIIEKKQPVAFWCNPISGHNTLYWYLQNLGQGPELLIRYENEEAVDDSQLPKDRFSAERLKGVDSTLKIQPAELGDSAVYLCASSLGVGTSYNEQFFGPGTRLTVL.

The J gene is TRBJ2-5, the V gene TRBV29-1; TRBD2 aligns across 7 bases. Losses at the gene ends were 7 bases for V and 5 bases for J; bases not matched to a gene: 10. Germline V gives CDR1 SQVTM, CDR2 ANQGSEA. The CDR3 is 13 amino acids. CDR3 amino acids: CSAAREGGETQYF. CDR3 DNA sequence: TGCAGCGCCGCCAGGGAGGGCGGGGAGACCCAGTACTTC.

V and J are TRBV10-1 and TRBJ2-7; 9 nucleotides agree with TRBD2. J gave up 6 bases and V 7 bases, and 13 bases lay outside the gene matches. CDR3 size: 15 residues. Germline CDR1 and CDR2: WNHNN and SYGVQD (reference sequence). In nucleotides, the CDR3 is TGCGCCAGCACGGATTTAGCGGGAGACCTCTTCGAGCAGTACTTC. It yields the protein CASTDLAGDLFEQYF.

This rearrangement joins TRBV11-2 to TRBJ2-3; 7 nucleotides match TRBD1. With 9 bases clipped from V and 0 bases from J, the junction kept 6 bases outside the gene matches. In germline, CDR1 is SGHAT, CDR2 FQNNGV. This CDR3 region has 14 residues. CDR3 nucleotides: TGTGCCAGTCAGGGGGATTATAGCACAGATACGCAGTATTTT. Amino acid sequence: CASQGDYSTDTQYF.

V is TRBV19 and J is TRBJ1-2, with 7 nucleotides matching TRBD1. Germline-derived CDR1 and CDR2 are LNHDA and SQIVND (reference sequence). CDR3 size: 15 residues. The trim removed 6 bases at V and 0 bases at J, leaving 7 bases unmatched. CDR3: CASRHEGTANYGYTF. The CDR3 region has the DNA TGTGCCAGTAGACACGAAGGGACAGCTAACTATGGCTACACCTTC.

The chain uses TRBV7-9 and TRBJ1-1; the D is unclear. V lost 7 bases and J 3 bases, leaving 12 bases between the germline ends. The CDR3 is made up of 13 amino acids. CDR1 is SEHNR and CDR2 is FQNEAQ in the germline V gene (reference sequence). CDR3 amino acids: CASTVRADTEAFF. The CDR3 bases are TGTGCCAGCACCGTGAGGGCGGACACTGAAGCTTTCTTT.

V is TRBV27 and J is TRBJ2-7; 7 nucleotides line up with TRBD2. Trimming cost V 0 bases and J 6 bases; bases outside gene matches: 5. The length of the CDR3 is 14 residues. CDR1 is MNHEY, CDR2 SMNVEV, per germline (reference sequence). The CDR3 protein is CASSLSPGGSEQYF. As DNA, the CDR3 is TGTGCCAGCAGTTTATCGCCGGGGGGATCCGAGCAGTACTTC.

The CDR3, as DNA: TGTGCCAGCAGCTCCCTTGACAGGGGGGGCTCTGGGGCCAACGTCCTGACTTTC. The encoded protein is CASSSLDRGGSGANVLTF. The rearrangement uses TRBV7-2 and TRBJ2-6; 9 nucleotides align to TRBD1. This CDR3 comprises 18 residues. The ends lost 4 bases at V and 0 bases at J; junction bases unmatched: 7. Germline V lookup: CDR1 SGHTA, CDR2 FQGNSA.

The rearrangement joins TRBV5-6 to TRBJ2-5, with 15 nucleotides matching TRBD2. V gave up 4 bases and J gave up 2 bases; unmatched junction bases: 9. Germline CDR1 SGHDT, CDR2 YYEEEE. CDR3 length: 18 residues. This chain's CDR3 is CASSGGTSGGYLQETQYF. CDR3 bases: TGTGCCAGCAGCGGAGGGACTAGCGGGGGGTACCTTCAAGAGACCCAGTACTTC.

The DNA of the CDR3 is TGTGCCTGGAGTCTAAACAGGGTCTGGGGCACAGATACGCAGTATTTT. Amino acids: CAWSLNRVWGTDTQYF. The chain couples TRBV30 to TRBJ2-3, with a possible D match to TRBD1 (6 bases). V was shortened by 2 bases and J by 1 base, with 16 bases between the two germline ends. This CDR3 region has 16 residues. The V gene's germline CDR1 is GTSNPN and CDR2 SVGIG (reference sequence).

This rearrangement joins TRBV9 to TRBJ2-3; D not certain. The germline gives CDR1 SGDLS, CDR2 YYNGEE. CDR3 length equals 15 residues. V was cut by 0 bases and J by 0 bases, with 8 bases left in between. The CDR3 nucleotides are TGTGCCAGCAGCGTAGTTTCGTCTAGCACAGATACGCAGTATTTT. Its translation: CASSVVSSSTDTQYF. Using reference TRBV9 and TRBJ2-3 for the parts outside the CDR3, the full variable domain is DSGVTQTPKHLITATGQRVTLRCSPRSGDLSVYWYQQSLDQGLQFLIQYYNGEERAKGNILERFSAQQFPDLHSELNLSSLELGDSALYFCASSVVSSSTDTQYFGPGTRLTVL.

V gene TRBV13 combines with J gene TRBJ2-5; D perhaps matches TRBD2 (6 bases). This CDR3 has 13 amino acids. CDR1 is PRHDT and CDR2 is FYEKMQ in the germline V gene (reference sequence). Trimming cost V 5 bases and J 4 bases, with 11 bases left between them. CDR3 sequence (DNA): TGTGCCAGCAGCCCATTCGGGGGAGAGACCCAGTACTTC. Translating it yields CASSPFGGETQYF. Full variable domain (remainder filled in from reference TRBV13 and TRBJ2-5): AAGVIQSPRHLIKEKRETATLKCYPIPRHDTVYWYQQGPGQDPQFLISFYEKMQSDKGSIPDRFSAQQFSDYHSELNMSSLELGDSALYFCASSPFGGETQYFGPGTRLLVL.

Only a few counts were recorded for this clone. The chain recombines TRBV6-1 with TRBJ2-1, with 9 positions matching TRBD2. The V gene end was trimmed by 7 bases and the J gene end by 8 bases; junction bases not matched to a gene: 9. Germline CDR1 reads MNHNS; CDR2 reads SASEGT. This CDR3 region has 14 residues. CDR3 in DNA: TGTGCCAGCACCTTGGGGCGGGAGGGTTATGAGCAGTTCTTC. Translating it yields CASTLGREGYEQFF.

The V call is TRBV7-9, the J call TRBJ2-7, with a weak D call TRBD1 (5 bases). The germline V gene has CDR1 SEHNR and CDR2 FQNEAQ (reference sequence). The CDR3 is 13 amino acids. Trimming left V 1 base short and J 3 bases short, with 7 bases between. The CDR3 nucleotides read TGTGCCAGCAGCTTAGGTAGGGGCTACGAGCAGTACTTC. Protein product: CASSLGRGYEQYF.

The chain joins TRBV7-9 to TRBJ2-1, with D possibly TRBD1 on 6 matching bases. This CDR3 spans 13 amino acids. The germline V gene encodes CDR1 SEHNR and CDR2 FQNEAQ (reference sequence). Trimming stripped 7 bases from V and 7 bases from J, with 14 bases between. Here the CDR3 DNA reads TGTGCCAGCATCAAGACAGGCAGTAATGAGCAGTTCTTC. It yields the protein CASIKTGSNEQFF.

This chain links TRBV30 with TRBJ1-3, with D perhaps TRBD1 (5 bases). V lost 7 bases and J lost 0, with 10 bases in between. The V gene's germline CDR1 is GTSNPN and CDR2 SVGIG (reference sequence). The CDR3 is made up of 13 amino acids. The CDR3 reads CASTVLSGNTIYF. The CDR3, as DNA: TGTGCCTCGACAGTACTCTCTGGAAACACCATATATTTT.

The chain links TRBV30 to TRBJ2-3, with D maybe TRBD2 (5 bases). The CDR3 extends over 15 amino acids. Trimming took off 0 bases at V and 2 bases at J, with 12 bases between the two ends. Germline V CDR1 and CDR2: GTSNPN, SVGIG (reference sequence). CDR3 sequence: CAWSVSSGHTDTQYF. The CDR3 nucleotides are TGTGCCTGGAGTGTATCCAGCGGCCACACAGATACGCAGTATTTT. The entire variable domain, with the rest obtained from reference TRBV30 and TRBJ2-3, is as follows: SQTIHQWPATLVQPVGSPLSLECTVEGTSNPNLYWYRQAAGRGLQLLFYSVGIGQISSEVPQNLSASRPQDRQFILSSKKLLLSDSGFYLCAWSVSSGHTDTQYFGPGTRLTVL.

The gene calls are TRBV5-1 and TRBJ2-3; 16 nucleotides line up with TRBD2. The CDR3 is 16 residues long. Germline values: CDR1 SGHRS, CDR2 YFSETQ. The ends lost 3 bases at V and 4 bases at J; junction bases unmatched: 2. CDR3 loop: CASSYGTSGGADTQYF. In DNA form, the CDR3 reads TGCGCCAGCAGCTATGGGACTAGCGGGGGGGCAGATACGCAGTATTTT.

In this sample, this clone turned up once. The DNA of the CDR3 is TGCGCCAGCAGCTTGGGGAGGGCCGGAAACACCATATATTTT. It encodes CASSLGRAGNTIYF. V is TRBV5-1 and J is TRBJ1-3, with D uncertain. CDR1 SGHRS and CDR2 YFSETQ come from the germline V gene. The V end lost 0 bases, the J end lost 4 bases, and 8 bases lay between the germline ends. The CDR3 runs to 14 residues.

The V and J genes are TRBV5-4 and TRBJ2-1, with 11 bases lining up with TRBD2. The CDR3 is 15 amino acids. J gave up 4 bases and V 4 bases, and 4 bases lay outside the gene matches. CDR1 SGHNT and CDR2 YYREEE come from the germline V gene (reference sequence). DNA of the CDR3: TGTGCCAGCAGCATCACTAGCGGGGGTTACAATGAGCAGTTCTTC. It yields the protein CASSITSGGYNEQFF.

This chain connects TRBV9 to TRBJ1-5; possibly TRBD1 for D (6 bases). V shed 4 bases and J shed 4 bases, with 9 bases lying between them. The CDR3 has 13 residues. Germline CDR1 and CDR2: SGDLS and YYNGEE. DNA for the CDR3: TGTGCCAGCAGCCCGACAGGAAATCAGCCCCAGCATTTT. Its translation is CASSPTGNQPQHF.

The chain uses TRBV2 and TRBJ2-5; TRBD2 might be the D (6 bases). V was clipped by 7 bases and J by 1 base, with 13 bases between them. CDR3 length: 14 residues. Germline V gene sequence: CDR1 SNHLY, CDR2 FYNNEI. DNA for the CDR3: TGTGCCAGCAAGCTGGGACTGGGCCAAGAGACCCAGTACTTC. Protein product: CASKLGLGQETQYF. The variable domain in full, with the rest retrieved from reference TRBV2 and TRBJ2-5, is EPEVTQTPSHQVTQMGQEVILRCVPISNHLYFYWYRQILGQKVEFLVSFYNNEISEKSEIFDDQFSVERPDGSNFTLKIRSTKLEDSAMYFCASKLGLGQETQYFGPGTRLLVL.

This chain links TRBV4-2 with TRBJ2-7; 7 nucleotides align to TRBD2. The CDR3 runs 14 residues. J lost 2 bases, V lost 3 bases, and 4 bases had no gene match. Per the germline V gene, CDR1 is LGHNA and CDR2 is YNFKEQ. The CDR3 nucleotides are TGTGCCAGCAGCCACCTAGCGGTTACCTACGAGCAGTACTTC. Amino acids: CASSHLAVTYEQYF.

The CDR3 region is CASSLNYGYTF. The CDR3 DNA is TGTGCCAGCAGCCTCAACTATGGCTACACCTTC. The V gene is TRBV7-2, the J gene TRBJ1-2; D is ambiguous. Deletions cut 5 bases from V and 2 bases from J, with 3 bases between. The CDR3 totals 11 residues. Looked up from germline, CDR1 is SGHTA and CDR2 is FQGNSA.

The chain combines TRBV6-1 with TRBJ1-2; 8 bases fit TRBD1. The CDR3 has 14 residues. The trim removed 2 bases at V and 9 bases at J, leaving 8 bases unmatched. Germline values: CDR1 MNHNS, CDR2 SASEGT. CDR3 in amino acids: CASSELGTGVSYTF. CDR3 coding DNA: TGTGCCAGCAGTGAACTCGGGACAGGAGTGAGCTACACCTTC.

V gene TRBV11-2 combines with J gene TRBJ1-2; 7 bases are shared with TRBD1. The length of the CDR3 is 15 residues. J lost 5 bases, V lost 5 bases, and 11 bases had no gene match. CDR1 SGHAT and CDR2 FQNNGV come from the germline V gene. The CDR3 spells CASSPRKGAKYGYTF. The CDR3, as DNA: TGTGCCAGCAGCCCACGTAAGGGGGCAAAGTATGGCTACACCTTC.

This clone was seen once. The chain carries TRBV19 and TRBJ2-3, with TRBD2 matching 8 bases. Germline V gene sequence: CDR1 LNHDA, CDR2 SQIVND (reference sequence). Trimming took 3 bases from V and 2 from J; bases not matched to a gene: 13. The CDR3 consists of 18 residues. The CDR3 DNA is TGTGCCAGTAGTATCCCCAGCGGGAGATTGGGTCCCACAGATACGCAGTATTTT. As protein: CASSIPSGRLGPTDTQYF.